The T cell receptor beta chain described here comes from a study of T cell responses to AZD1222 COVID-19 vaccine. General study findings and limits: Clonal diversity was possibly underestimated, and white British individuals and females predominated among donors. Spike-specific TCR breadth and depth were elevated following two AZD1222 doses. Nearly half of spike-specific TCRs reportedly target unmutated variant regions.

About this clone: What it binds is not known.

The germline CDR1 and CDR2 sequences are MNHEY and SVGAGI. CDR3 length: 14 residues. With 0 bases removed from V and 7 bases from J, the gap between germline ends came to 10 bases. Profiling relied on immunoSEQ multiplex PCR, and the TCRdb table lists in-frame clones only, not all of them. The sample contains about 120,000 clones, over 75% of which appear only once. This clonotype was sampled from an adult in good health. The chain couples TRBV6-5 to TRBJ1-5; D remains ambiguous. This material consisted of peripheral blood, taken on day 0 of MenACWY control vaccination. The CDR3 loop reads CASSYSREGQPQHF. The CDR3 coding sequence is TGTGCCAGCAGTTACTCCCGAGAAGGCCAGCCCCAGCATTTT.